This entry describes one TCR beta chain. Its antigen is not identified. This record belongs to a study of STAT5B mutations in CD4+ large granular lymphocyte leukemia. Overall study: Among healthy donors, a particular HLA allele went with more CDR3 'QG' motifs.

Between the trimmed V and J ends, which lost 0 bases and 7 bases, there was a span of 16 bases. Germline CDR1 and CDR2: GTSNPN and SVGIG (reference sequence). There are 14 residues in the CDR3. Measured with immunoSEQ multiplex PCR; TCRdb has only the in-frame clones, and not every one. The sample consists of about 36,000 clones, around 80% of them appearing once. Study outcomes and limitations: Patient CD4-sorted repertoires looked more clonal than healthy CD4+ repertoires, even without putative leukemic clones. Compared with healthy controls (2/35), patient top clones favored TRBV06 (8/27).

The rearrangement joins TRBV30 to TRBJ2-7, with TRBD1 as a possible D gene (5 bases). This TCR was recovered from a human donor in good health. The material sequenced was CD4+ T cells from blood buffy coats. The CDR3 sequence is CAWSVRGSFREQYF. The CDR3 region has the DNA TGTGCCTGGAGTGTAAGGGGCAGTTTTCGGGAGCAGTACTTC. Full variable domain (outside the CDR3, taken from reference TRBV30 and TRBJ2-7): SQTIHQWPATLVQPVGSPLSLECTVEGTSNPNLYWYRQAAGRGLQLLFYSVGIGQISSEVPQNLSASRPQDRQFILSSKKLLLSDSGFYLCAWSVRGSFREQYFGPGTRLTVT.